This TCR beta chain was obtained from a study of OX40 agonist ivuxolimab in advanced cancers. At the level of the study: The treatment was a fully human IgG2 OX40 agonist, ivuxolimab.

This clone has only a few counts. V was clipped by 6 bases and J by 3 bases, with 8 bases between them. The CDR3 consists of 12 residues. Germline-derived CDR1 and CDR2 are SEHNR and FQNEAQ (reference sequence). TCRdb's copy holds only in-frame clones and misses some; the assay was immunoSEQ multiplex PCR. The sample includes tens of thousands of clones, 85% of them seen just once. The V and J genes are TRBV7-9 and TRBJ1-2, with a tentative D call TRBD1 (5 bases). This TCR derives from an adult with an advanced solid tumor such as melanoma, head and neck, liver or kidney cancer. The sample was CD4+ or CD8+ T cells sorted from blood, taken in a trial of the OX40 agonist ivuxolimab. CDR3 DNA sequence: TGTGCCAGCAGTGGGGGTGACTATGGCTACACCTTC. Protein: CASSGGDYGYTF.